A single sample gave rise to the 6 T cell receptor beta chains below, sequenced in a study of regulatory T cells in long-lasting Graves disease. As for time point: persistent/refractory GD, antithyroid drugs over 5 years with positive TRAb. PBMC RNA served as the TCR library source. CDR3-region Arm-PCR and iRepertoire HTBI primers produced the TCR beta libraries. In TCRdb, the multiplex PCR reads were re-called with MiXCR into one record per CDR3 protein. Of over 650,000 distinct CDR3 sequences detected, around 30% appear once; the ten largest clones hold roughly 41%. Sequencing was performed on peripheral blood mononuclear cells (PBMCs), taken when the disease was refractory, from a patient treated with antithyroid drugs. These receptor sequences come from a female donor with Graves disease.

This clonotype was seen once. This chain connects TRBV5-1 to TRBJ2-1; a possible D gene is TRBD1 (6 bases). This CDR3 region has 14 residues. Germline assignment: CDR1 SGHRS and CDR2 YFSETQ. The V and J ends lost 3 bases and 5 bases respectively, with 12 bases between them. CDR3 coding DNA: TGCGCCAGCAGCTATTTACAGGGTGACAATGAGCAGTTCTTC. It encodes CASSYLQGDNEQFF.

This clonotype was counted only a few times. The rearrangement joins TRBV6-1 to TRBJ1-6; unclear D gene. This CDR3 has 12 amino acids. CDR1 and CDR2 (germline): MNHNS, SASEGT. The V end lost 5 bases, the J end lost 9 bases, and 8 bases lay between the germline ends. This chain's CDR3 is CASSLGSSPLHF. CDR3 coding DNA: TGTGCCAGCAGTCTGGGGAGTTCACCCCTCCACTTT.

The sample holds a few counts of this clonotype. At one end, the junction sequence differs from germline, possibly due to a read error. In nucleotides, the CDR3 is TGTGCCAGCAGTGAAGATGAGGTCGGAAGCAATCAGCCCCAGCATTTT. Amino acids: CASSEDEVGSNQPQHF. This chain joins TRBV10-2 and TRBJ1-5; D gene ambiguous. CDR1 WSHSY and CDR2 SAAADI come from the germline V gene. This CDR3 has 16 residues.

Turning to this clonotype: Since a much larger clone is just one base distant, this may be a read error. The chain couples TRBV28 to TRBJ2-5; tentatively, D is TRBD1 or TRBD2 (5 bases each). Germline V gives CDR1 MDHEN, CDR2 SYDVKM. This CDR3 region has 16 residues. Trimming left V 2 bases short and J 5 bases short, with 18 bases between. The CDR3 nucleotides are TGTGCCAGCAGTTTACCGGGACCCGATGGGCGCGAGACCCAGTACTTC. It encodes CASSLPGPDGRETQYF.

This clonotype was observed many times. The gene calls are TRBV12-3 or TRBV12-4 and TRBJ1-2; maybe TRBD1 (5 bases). This CDR3 comprises 13 residues. V shed 5 bases and J shed 4 bases, with 11 bases lying between them. The CDR3 coding sequence is TGTGCCAGCAGTCCCGGGGGGACCTATGGCTACACCTTC. It is translated as CASSPGGTYGYTF.

This clonotype was recorded at least ten times. The chain has TRBV6-1 and TRBJ1-1; TRBD1 is a possible D gene (6 bases). The CDR3 sequence is 15 residues long. V lost 5 bases and J 1 base, leaving 14 bases between the germline ends. Germline loops: CDR1 MNHNS, CDR2 SASEGT. The chain's CDR3 is CASSPTGTKNTEAFF. The DNA of the CDR3 is TGTGCCAGCAGTCCTACCGGGACAAAGAACACTGAAGCTTTCTTT.